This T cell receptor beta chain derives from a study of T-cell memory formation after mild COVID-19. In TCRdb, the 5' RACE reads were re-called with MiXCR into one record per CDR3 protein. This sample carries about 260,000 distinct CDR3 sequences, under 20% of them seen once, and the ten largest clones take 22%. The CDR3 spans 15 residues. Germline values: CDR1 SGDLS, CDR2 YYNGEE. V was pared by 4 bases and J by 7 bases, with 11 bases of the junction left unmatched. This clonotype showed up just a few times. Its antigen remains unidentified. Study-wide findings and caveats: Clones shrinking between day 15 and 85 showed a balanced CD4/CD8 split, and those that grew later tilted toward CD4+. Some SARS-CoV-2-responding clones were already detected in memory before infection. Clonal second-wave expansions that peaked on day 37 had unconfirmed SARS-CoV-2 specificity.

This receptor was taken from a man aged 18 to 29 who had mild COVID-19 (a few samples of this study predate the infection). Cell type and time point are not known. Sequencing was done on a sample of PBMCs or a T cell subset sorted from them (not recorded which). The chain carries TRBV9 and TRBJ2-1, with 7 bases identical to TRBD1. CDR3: CASSTYRGWGNEQFF. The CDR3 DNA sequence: TGTGCCAGCAGCACCTACAGGGGTTGGGGGAATGAGCAGTTCTTC.